A selection of T cell receptor beta chains follows, all from one sample in a study of radiation and T cells in renal cell carcinoma. Sequenced by immunoSEQ multiplex PCR; TCRdb stores in-frame clones only, minus some. The top ten hold approximately 22% of the sample, which has 120,000 to 150,000 clones, over 80% seen once. The input for sequencing was blood, taken from a patient whose treatment included radiotherapy and nephrectomy. Receptors were obtained from a woman in her forties or fifties with renal cell carcinoma. Each CDR3 is given without its conserved first and last residue.

V gene	J gene	CDR3 protein
TRBV6-6	TRBJ1-2	ATAGLYGYT
TRBV15	TRBJ2-3	ATSRRTGGYTDTQY
TRBV7-9	TRBJ2-7	ASSLASGSYEQY
TRBV29-1	TRBJ2-3	SAGQGTDTQY
TRBV29-1	TRBJ1-2	SVGMTGGGYT
TRBV5-6	TRBJ1-2	ASSPPTDSNYGYT
TRBV9	TRBJ2-1	ASSAISGTSYNEQF
TRBV27	TRBJ2-5	ASSLFRGGETQY
TRBV19	TRBJ1-1	ASSFSTLVAF
TRBV4-1	TRBJ2-7	ASSQSRKSYEQY
TRBV14	TRBJ1-6	ASTPAGDSPLH
TRBV5-4	TRBJ1-4	ASSLGSGVSEKLF
TRBV9	TRBJ2-3	ASSTRTSPGTDTQY
TRBV19	TRBJ1-5	ASSISQAFPQPQH
TRBV6-1	TRBJ2-5	ASRALKGETQY
TRBV9	TRBJ2-5	ASSRQGQQETQY
TRBV25-1	TRBJ1-2	ASNSGGNYGYT
TRBV7-9	TRBJ1-6	ASGDSFRSPLH
TRBV7-9	TRBJ1-2	ASSWRAAYGYT
TRBV2	TRBJ1-2	ASSVSLGGRGGYT
TRBV2	TRBJ1-5	ASFRGLNQPQH
TRBV2	TRBJ1-5	ASSEQGSNQPQH
TRBV15	TRBJ1-1	ATRSITGSEAF
TRBV10-1	TRBJ1-2	ASSPGTGGYT
TRBV28	TRBJ2-7	ASSLGTGGHEQY
TRBV6-5	TRBJ2-7	ASRPALDNEQY
TRBV7-7	TRBJ2-5	ASSKALEETQY
TRBV19	TRBJ2-1	ASSTLLAFPNEQF
TRBV4-3	TRBJ2-3	ASSQGASGRDTQY
TRBV4-1	TRBJ1-2	ASSQVFGQGIGYGYT
TRBV5-6	TRBJ2-5	ASDLMIAGGFETQY
TRBV4-2	TRBJ1-4	ASSLHRGTNEKLF
TRBV30	TRBJ1-4	AWSIQGIGATNEKLF
TRBV10-1	TRBJ2-5	ASSESGGKLTQY
TRBV5-1	TRBJ1-2	ASSLDGVYGYT
TRBV6-6	TRBJ1-3	ASSQGTAGNTIY
TRBV7-2	TRBJ1-1	ASRYTRDTGEAF
TRBV6-5	TRBJ2-7	ASSYPGLAGVYEQY
TRBV30	TRBJ1-6	AWSPGNSPLH
TRBV30	TRBJ2-2	AWTPPLPGGPTGELF
TRBV18	TRBJ1-2	ASPRQNLNFTLWDYT
TRBV5-6	TRBJ2-7	ASSPVYSYEQY
TRBV2	TRBJ2-1	ASSEWERGYNEQF
TRBV5-1	TRBJ1-3	ASSWGTGLAGNTIY
TRBV6-6	TRBJ1-1	ASSHRQLNTEAF
TRBV10-2	TRBJ2-7	ASRSPGTGTYEQY
TRBV5-1	TRBJ2-7	ASSLAGTGAYEQY
TRBV2	TRBJ1-2	ASSELQGAANYGYT
TRBV6-5	TRBJ1-5	ASSKQFMSNQPQH
TRBV9	TRBJ2-7	ASSAGTNGVYEQY
TRBV4-3	TRBJ2-1	ASSQDIRSSYNEQF